This T cell receptor (beta chain) was recorded in a study of blood T cell repertoires in COVID-19. V lost 5 bases and J lost 3; bases outside the gene matches: 3. This CDR3 is built from 13 residues. CDR1 is GTSNPN and CDR2 is SVGIG in the germline V gene (reference sequence). Method: immunoSEQ multiplex PCR; TCRdb's copy keeps in-frame clones and lacks some. The sample has around 250,000 clones; 85% to 90% are singletons. Sample: peripheral blood. The rearrangement joins TRBV30 to TRBJ2-5; TRBD1 matches at 10 bases. This sequence was found in a man aged 55 to 70 with acute or convalescent COVID-19. CDR3 residues: CAWQGQGEETQYF. For the CDR3, the DNA is TGTGCCTGGCAAGGACAGGGGGAAGAGACCCAGTACTTC.